This T cell receptor beta chain is drawn from a study of T cell clones after liver transplantation. Study overall: TCRbeta sequencing after a pre-transplant mixed lymphocyte reaction identified graft-donor-reactive clones, later tracked in post-transplant blood. Standard immunosuppression, with no induction, continued until 12-24 months after transplant. Notes on the study in general: A significant post-transplant drop in circulating graft-donor-reactive CD4 TCRbeta sequences occurred in most of the 8 subjects. A larger donor-reactive than third-party decline suggested partial antigen-specific deletion.

Note on this clone: Its antigen is still unknown.

This table comes from immunoSEQ multiplex PCR, and its TCRdb copy is limited to in-frame clones, with some not included. Here the sample spans 20,000 to 25,000 clones, more than 65% being singletons. V was pared by 7 bases and J by 3 bases, with 1 base of the junction left unmatched. Germline V CDR1 and CDR2: ENHRY, SYGVKD. There are 13 residues in the CDR3. The sample in question was CD4+ T cells from blood, obtained before liver transplant. This TCR was sampled from a human donor who received a liver transplant. The V call is TRBV10-3, the J call TRBJ1-1; TRBD1 matches at 11 bases. CDR3 nucleotides: TGTGCCATCAAGGGACAGGGGGACACTGAAGCTTTCTTT. This encodes CAIKGQGDTEAFF.